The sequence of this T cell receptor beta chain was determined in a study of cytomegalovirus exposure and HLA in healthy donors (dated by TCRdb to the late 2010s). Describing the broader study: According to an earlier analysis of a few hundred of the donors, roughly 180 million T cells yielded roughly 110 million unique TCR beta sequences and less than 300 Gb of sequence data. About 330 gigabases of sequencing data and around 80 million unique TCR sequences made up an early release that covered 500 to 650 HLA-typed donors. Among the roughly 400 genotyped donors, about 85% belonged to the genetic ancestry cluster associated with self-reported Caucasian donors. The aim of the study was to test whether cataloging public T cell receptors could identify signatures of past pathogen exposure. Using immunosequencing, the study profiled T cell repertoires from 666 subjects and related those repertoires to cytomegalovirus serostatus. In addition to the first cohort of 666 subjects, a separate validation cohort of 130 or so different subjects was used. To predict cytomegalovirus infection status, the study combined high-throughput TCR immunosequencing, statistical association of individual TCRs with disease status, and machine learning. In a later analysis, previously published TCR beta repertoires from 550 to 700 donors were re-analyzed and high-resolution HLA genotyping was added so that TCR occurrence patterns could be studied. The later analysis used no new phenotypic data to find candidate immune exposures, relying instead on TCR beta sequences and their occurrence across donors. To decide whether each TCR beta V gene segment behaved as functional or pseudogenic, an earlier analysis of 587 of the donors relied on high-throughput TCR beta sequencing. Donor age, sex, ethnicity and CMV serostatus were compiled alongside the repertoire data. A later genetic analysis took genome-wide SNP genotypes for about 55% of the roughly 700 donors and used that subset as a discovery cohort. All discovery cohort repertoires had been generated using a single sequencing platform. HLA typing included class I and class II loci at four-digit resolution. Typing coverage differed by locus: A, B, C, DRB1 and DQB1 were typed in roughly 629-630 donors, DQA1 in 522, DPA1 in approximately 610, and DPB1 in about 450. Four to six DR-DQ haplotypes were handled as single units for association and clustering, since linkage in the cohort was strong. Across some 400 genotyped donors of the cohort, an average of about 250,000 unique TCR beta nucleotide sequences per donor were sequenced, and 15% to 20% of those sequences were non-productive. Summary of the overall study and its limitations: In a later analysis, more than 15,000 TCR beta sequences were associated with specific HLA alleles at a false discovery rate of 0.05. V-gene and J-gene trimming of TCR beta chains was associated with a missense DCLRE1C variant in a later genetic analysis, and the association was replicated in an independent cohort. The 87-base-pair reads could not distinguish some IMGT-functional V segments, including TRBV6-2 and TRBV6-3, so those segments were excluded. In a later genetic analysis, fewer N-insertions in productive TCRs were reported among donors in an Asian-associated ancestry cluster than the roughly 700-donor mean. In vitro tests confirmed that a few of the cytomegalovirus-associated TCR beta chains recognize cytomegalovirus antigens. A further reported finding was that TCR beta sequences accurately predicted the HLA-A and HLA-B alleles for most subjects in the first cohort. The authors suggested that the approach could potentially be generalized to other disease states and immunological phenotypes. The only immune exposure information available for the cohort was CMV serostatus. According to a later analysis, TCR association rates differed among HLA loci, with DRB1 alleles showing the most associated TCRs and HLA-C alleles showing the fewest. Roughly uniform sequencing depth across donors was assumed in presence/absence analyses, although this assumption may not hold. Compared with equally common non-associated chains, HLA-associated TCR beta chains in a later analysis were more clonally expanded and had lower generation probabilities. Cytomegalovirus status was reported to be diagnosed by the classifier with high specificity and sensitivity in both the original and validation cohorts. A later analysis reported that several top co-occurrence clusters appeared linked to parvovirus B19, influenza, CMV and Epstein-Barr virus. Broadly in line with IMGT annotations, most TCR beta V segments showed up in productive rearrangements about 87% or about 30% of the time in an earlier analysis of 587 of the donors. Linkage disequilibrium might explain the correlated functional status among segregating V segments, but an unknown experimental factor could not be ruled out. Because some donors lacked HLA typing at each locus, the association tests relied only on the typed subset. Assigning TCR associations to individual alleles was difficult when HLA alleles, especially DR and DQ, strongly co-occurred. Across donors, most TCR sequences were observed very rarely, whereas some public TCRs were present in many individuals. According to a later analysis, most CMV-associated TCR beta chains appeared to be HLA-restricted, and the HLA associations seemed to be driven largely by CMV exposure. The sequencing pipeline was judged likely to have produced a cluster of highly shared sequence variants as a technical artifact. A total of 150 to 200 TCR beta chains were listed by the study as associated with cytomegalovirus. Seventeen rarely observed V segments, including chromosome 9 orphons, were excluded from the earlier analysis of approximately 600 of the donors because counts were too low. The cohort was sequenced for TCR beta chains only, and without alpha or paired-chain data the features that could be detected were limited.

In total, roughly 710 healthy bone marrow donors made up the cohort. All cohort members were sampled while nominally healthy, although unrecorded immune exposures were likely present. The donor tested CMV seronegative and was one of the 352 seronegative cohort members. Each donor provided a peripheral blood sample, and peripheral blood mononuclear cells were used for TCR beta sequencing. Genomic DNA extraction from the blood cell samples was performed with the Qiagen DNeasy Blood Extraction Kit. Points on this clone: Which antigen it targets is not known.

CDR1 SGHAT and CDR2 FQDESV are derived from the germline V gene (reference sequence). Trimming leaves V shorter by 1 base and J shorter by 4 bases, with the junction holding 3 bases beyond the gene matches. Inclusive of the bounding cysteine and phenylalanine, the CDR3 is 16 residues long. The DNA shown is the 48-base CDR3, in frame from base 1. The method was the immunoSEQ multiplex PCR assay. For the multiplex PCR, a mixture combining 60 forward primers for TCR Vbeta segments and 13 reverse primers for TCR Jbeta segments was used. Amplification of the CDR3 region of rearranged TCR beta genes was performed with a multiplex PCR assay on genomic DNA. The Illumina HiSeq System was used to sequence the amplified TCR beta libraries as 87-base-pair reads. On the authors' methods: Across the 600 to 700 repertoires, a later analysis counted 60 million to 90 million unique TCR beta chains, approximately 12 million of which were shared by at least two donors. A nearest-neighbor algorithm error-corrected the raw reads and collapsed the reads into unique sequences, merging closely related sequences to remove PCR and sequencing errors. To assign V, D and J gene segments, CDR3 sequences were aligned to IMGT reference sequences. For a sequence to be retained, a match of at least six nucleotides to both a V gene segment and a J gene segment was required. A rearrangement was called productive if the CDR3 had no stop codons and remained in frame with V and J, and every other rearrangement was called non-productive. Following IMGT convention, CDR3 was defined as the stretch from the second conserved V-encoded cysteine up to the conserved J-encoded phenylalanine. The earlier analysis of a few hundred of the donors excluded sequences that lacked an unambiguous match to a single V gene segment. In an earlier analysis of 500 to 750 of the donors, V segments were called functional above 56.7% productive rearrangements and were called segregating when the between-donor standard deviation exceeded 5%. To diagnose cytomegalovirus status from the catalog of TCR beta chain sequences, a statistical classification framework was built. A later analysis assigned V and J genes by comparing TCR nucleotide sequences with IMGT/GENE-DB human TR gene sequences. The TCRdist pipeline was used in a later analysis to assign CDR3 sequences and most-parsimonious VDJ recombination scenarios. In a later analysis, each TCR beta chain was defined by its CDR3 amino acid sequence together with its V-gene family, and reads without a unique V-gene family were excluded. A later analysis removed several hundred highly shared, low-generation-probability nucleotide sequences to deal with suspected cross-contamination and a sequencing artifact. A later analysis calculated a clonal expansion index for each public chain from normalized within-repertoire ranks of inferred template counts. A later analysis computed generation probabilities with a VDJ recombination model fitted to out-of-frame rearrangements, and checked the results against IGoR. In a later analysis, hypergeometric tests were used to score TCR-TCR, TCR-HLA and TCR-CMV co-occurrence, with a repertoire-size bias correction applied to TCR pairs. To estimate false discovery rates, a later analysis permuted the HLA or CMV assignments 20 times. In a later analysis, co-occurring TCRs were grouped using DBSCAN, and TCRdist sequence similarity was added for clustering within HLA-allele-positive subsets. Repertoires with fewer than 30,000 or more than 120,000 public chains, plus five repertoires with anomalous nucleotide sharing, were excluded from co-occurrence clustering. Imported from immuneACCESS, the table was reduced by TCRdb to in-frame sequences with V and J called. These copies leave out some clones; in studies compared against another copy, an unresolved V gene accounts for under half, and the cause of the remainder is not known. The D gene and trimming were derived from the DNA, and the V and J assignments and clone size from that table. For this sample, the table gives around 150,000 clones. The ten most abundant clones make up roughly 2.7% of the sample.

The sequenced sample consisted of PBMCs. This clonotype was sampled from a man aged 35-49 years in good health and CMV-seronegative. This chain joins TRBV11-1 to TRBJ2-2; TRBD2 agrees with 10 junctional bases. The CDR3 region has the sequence CASSLGLAGVTGELFF. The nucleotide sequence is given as TGTGCCAGCAGCTTAGGGCTAGCGGGGGTCACCGGGGAGCTGTTTTTT. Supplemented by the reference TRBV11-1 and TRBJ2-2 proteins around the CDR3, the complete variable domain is EAEVAQSPRYKITEKSQAVAFWCDPISGHATLYWYRQILGQGPELLVQFQDESVVDDSQLPKDRFSAERLKGVDSTLKIQPAELGDSAMYLCASSLGLAGVTGELFFGEGSRLTVL.